This T cell receptor (beta chain) was profiled in a study of CD8 T cells in ankylosing spondylitis. Findings of the study overall: Characteristic of ankylosing spondylitis blood, it appeared, was a TCR beta motif comprising 7 to 9 highly homologous variants.

TCRdb reanalysed the 5' RACE reads using MiXCR and keeps one entry per CDR3 protein. The table includes hundreds of thousands of distinct CDR3 sequences, about 12% detected once. The germline CDR1 and CDR2 sequences are MNHEY and SVGAGI. Trimming cost V 5 bases and J 5 bases; bases outside gene matches: 4. The CDR3 length is 14 residues. This clonotype was counted a few times. Antigen specificity is unknown. The TCR was taken from a male donor with ankylosing spondylitis. The sequenced material came from blood, either unsorted or a sorted T cell fraction (not recorded which). The genes are TRBV6-5 and TRBJ1-5; TRBD1 agrees at 9 bases. CDR3 loop: CASSLQGAYQPQHF. For the CDR3, the DNA is TGTGCCAGCAGTCTACAGGGGGCCTATCAGCCCCAGCATTTT.